This T cell receptor beta chain was identified in a study of identical twins. Whole-study results and caveats: In cord blood, abundant beta clonotypes had fewer insertions; memory showed no trend.

Using its own MiXCR run on the 5' RACE reads, TCRdb lists one record per CDR3 protein. The sample lists around 680,000 distinct CDR3 sequences; 8.5% to 9.5% were seen once. V lost 5 bases to trimming and J lost 8 bases, with 18 bases between them. Germline CDR1 KGHDR, CDR2 SFDVKD. The CDR3 has 15 amino acids. Many counts were recorded for this clonotype. Its antigen is unknown. The same specimen was also included in a second study, on yellow fever vaccine responses in identical twins.

V and J are TRBV24-1 and TRBJ2-1; D assignment may be TRBD1 or TRBD2 (5 bases each). This receptor was obtained from a woman aged 18-35 years in good health. Sequenced material: PBMCs. CDR3 DNA: TGTGCCACCAGTGCCGCGAAGGGGAGTTGGGATGAGCAGTTCTTC. This translates into CATSAAKGSWDEQFF.